A selection of T cell receptor beta chains follows, all from one sample in a study of brain metastases from non-small cell lung cancer. The repertoire was sequenced with immunoSEQ multiplex PCR; TCRdb's copy has only in-frame clones and lacks some. The sample has fewer than 15,000 clones, around 83% seen once. Sequencing used primary lung tumor tissue. The receptors stem from a donor aged 40 or older with non-small cell lung cancer. Both conserved end residues are part of each CDR3. The D gene is left open where the match is weak. Clone size appears in some rows only: once, few, many, or a class for an expanded clone.

abundance	len	v_gene	j_gene	d_gene	CDR3aa	CDR3nt
NA	12	TRBV9	TRBJ2-2	NA	CASSVYTGELFF	TGTGCCAGCAGCGTATACACCGGGGAGCTGTTTTTT
NA	13	TRBV12-3/TRBV12-4	TRBJ2-2	NA	CASSFRETGELFF	TGTGCCAGCAGTTTCAGAGAGACCGGGGAGCTGTTTTTT
few	13	TRBV12-3/TRBV12-4	TRBJ1-2	NA	CASSFGPNYGYTF	TGTGCCAGCAGTTTCGGCCCAAACTATGGCTACACCTTC
NA	16	TRBV27	TRBJ1-6	TRBD1	CASSNPTGNYNSPLHF	TGTGCCAGCAGTAACCCGACAGGGAACTATAATTCACCCCTCCACTTT
NA	14	TRBV10-2	TRBJ2-1	NA	CASSESDGINEQFF	TGCGCCAGCAGTGAGTCAGACGGGATCAATGAGCAGTTCTTC
NA	16	TRBV7-2	TRBJ2-2	NA	CASSLQRQVNTGELFF	TGTGCCAGCAGCTTACAGAGACAGGTGAACACCGGGGAGCTGTTTTTT
NA	16	TRBV6-2/TRBV6-3	TRBJ2-3	TRBD2	CASSRFLAGVTDTQYF	TGTGCCAGCAGTCGATTTCTAGCGGGAGTCACAGATACGCAGTATTTT
NA	13	TRBV6-1	TRBJ1-5	NA	CASSEGPNQPQHF	TGTGCCAGCAGTGAGGGGCCTAATCAGCCCCAGCATTTT
NA	16	TRBV23-1	TRBJ1-2	TRBD1	CASSLWDRVRVCGYTF	TGCGCCAGCAGTCTCTGGGACAGGGTAAGGGTTTGTGGCTACACCTTC
once	13	TRBV24-1	TRBJ2-5	NA	CATSAINLETQYF	TGTGCCACCAGTGCGATAAATTTGGAGACCCAGTACTTC
NA	15	TRBV6-5	TRBJ1-2	NA	CASSYMGAANYGYTF	TGTGCCAGCAGTTACATGGGGGCAGCTAACTATGGCTACACCTTC
NA	15	TRBV7-9	TRBJ1-3	NA	CASSFWQISGNTIYF	TGTGCCAGCAGCTTCTGGCAGATCTCTGGAAACACCATATATTTT
NA	15	TRBV7-9	TRBJ1-1	TRBD1	CASSFATQGVTEAFF	TGTGCCAGCAGCTTCGCCACTCAGGGGGTCACTGAAGCTTTCTTT
few	15	TRBV15	TRBJ2-7	TRBD2	CATSKPGTSFYEQYF	TGTGCCACCAGCAAACCCGGGACTAGCTTCTACGAGCAGTACTTC
NA	15	TRBV11-1	TRBJ2-7	NA	CASSSSSGFPYEQYF	TGTGCCAGCAGCTCGTCCAGCGGGTTCCCCTACGAGCAGTACTTC
few	12	TRBV15	TRBJ1-2	NA	CAVEREVYGYTF	TGTGCCGTTGAAAGGGAAGTCTATGGCTACACCTTC
NA	15	TRBV12-5	TRBJ1-3	NA	CASGLVRGWGNTIYF	TGTGCTAGTGGTTTGGTTCGTGGTTGGGGAAACACCATATATTTT
few	15	TRBV7-9	TRBJ2-6	NA	CASSVWGSGANVLTF	TGTGCCAGCAGCGTCTGGGGATCTGGGGCCAACGTCCTGACTTTC
NA	12	TRBV2	TRBJ2-7	NA	CASSEAAYEQYF	TGTGCCAGCAGTGAAGCGGCTTACGAGCAGTACTTC
NA	16	TRBV5-6	TRBJ1-3	NA	CASSSTRDKGGNTIYF	TGTGCCAGCAGCTCCACCCGGGACAAGGGAGGAAACACCATATATTTT
few	14	TRBV2	TRBJ1-5	NA	CASSDRQSNQPQHF	TGTGCCAGCAGTGATCGGCAGAGCAATCAGCCCCAGCATTTT
NA	18	TRBV4-3	TRBJ1-1	NA	CASSQDIPGGGTNTEAFF	TGCGCCAGCAGCCAAGATATTCCCGGGGGAGGTACGAACACTGAAGCTTTCTTT